One sample yielded the 2 T cell receptor beta chains listed below, sequenced in a study of cytomegalovirus exposure and HLA in healthy donors. 13 Jbeta primers and 60 Vbeta primers were used for the PCR. Profiled with immunoSEQ multiplex PCR; TCRdb holds only in-frame clones, not every one. The sample lists approximately 84,000 clones; around 80% were seen once. The specimen was PBMCs. Every receptor here comes from a man aged 35 to 55 in good health and CMV-seronegative.

This sequence joins TRBV28 and TRBJ2-6; no definite D call. Germline-derived CDR1 and CDR2 are MDHEN and SYDVKM. V shed 4 bases and J shed 0 bases, with 7 bases lying between them. The CDR3 loop spans 15 amino acids. For the CDR3, the DNA is TGTGCCAGCAGTTATCAAAACTCTGGGGCCAACGTCCTGACTTTC. It translates to CASSYQNSGANVLTF.

Note on this clone: The junction and the germline gene differ at one end; a read error may be behind it. In nucleotides, the CDR3 is TGTGCTAGCAGCCTCACAGAAACCTACGAGCAGTACTTC. Its translation: CASSLTETYEQYF. This chain joins TRBV7-7 and TRBJ2-7; D gene unclear. CDR3 length: 13 residues. The germline gives CDR1 SSHAT, CDR2 FNYEAQ (reference sequence).